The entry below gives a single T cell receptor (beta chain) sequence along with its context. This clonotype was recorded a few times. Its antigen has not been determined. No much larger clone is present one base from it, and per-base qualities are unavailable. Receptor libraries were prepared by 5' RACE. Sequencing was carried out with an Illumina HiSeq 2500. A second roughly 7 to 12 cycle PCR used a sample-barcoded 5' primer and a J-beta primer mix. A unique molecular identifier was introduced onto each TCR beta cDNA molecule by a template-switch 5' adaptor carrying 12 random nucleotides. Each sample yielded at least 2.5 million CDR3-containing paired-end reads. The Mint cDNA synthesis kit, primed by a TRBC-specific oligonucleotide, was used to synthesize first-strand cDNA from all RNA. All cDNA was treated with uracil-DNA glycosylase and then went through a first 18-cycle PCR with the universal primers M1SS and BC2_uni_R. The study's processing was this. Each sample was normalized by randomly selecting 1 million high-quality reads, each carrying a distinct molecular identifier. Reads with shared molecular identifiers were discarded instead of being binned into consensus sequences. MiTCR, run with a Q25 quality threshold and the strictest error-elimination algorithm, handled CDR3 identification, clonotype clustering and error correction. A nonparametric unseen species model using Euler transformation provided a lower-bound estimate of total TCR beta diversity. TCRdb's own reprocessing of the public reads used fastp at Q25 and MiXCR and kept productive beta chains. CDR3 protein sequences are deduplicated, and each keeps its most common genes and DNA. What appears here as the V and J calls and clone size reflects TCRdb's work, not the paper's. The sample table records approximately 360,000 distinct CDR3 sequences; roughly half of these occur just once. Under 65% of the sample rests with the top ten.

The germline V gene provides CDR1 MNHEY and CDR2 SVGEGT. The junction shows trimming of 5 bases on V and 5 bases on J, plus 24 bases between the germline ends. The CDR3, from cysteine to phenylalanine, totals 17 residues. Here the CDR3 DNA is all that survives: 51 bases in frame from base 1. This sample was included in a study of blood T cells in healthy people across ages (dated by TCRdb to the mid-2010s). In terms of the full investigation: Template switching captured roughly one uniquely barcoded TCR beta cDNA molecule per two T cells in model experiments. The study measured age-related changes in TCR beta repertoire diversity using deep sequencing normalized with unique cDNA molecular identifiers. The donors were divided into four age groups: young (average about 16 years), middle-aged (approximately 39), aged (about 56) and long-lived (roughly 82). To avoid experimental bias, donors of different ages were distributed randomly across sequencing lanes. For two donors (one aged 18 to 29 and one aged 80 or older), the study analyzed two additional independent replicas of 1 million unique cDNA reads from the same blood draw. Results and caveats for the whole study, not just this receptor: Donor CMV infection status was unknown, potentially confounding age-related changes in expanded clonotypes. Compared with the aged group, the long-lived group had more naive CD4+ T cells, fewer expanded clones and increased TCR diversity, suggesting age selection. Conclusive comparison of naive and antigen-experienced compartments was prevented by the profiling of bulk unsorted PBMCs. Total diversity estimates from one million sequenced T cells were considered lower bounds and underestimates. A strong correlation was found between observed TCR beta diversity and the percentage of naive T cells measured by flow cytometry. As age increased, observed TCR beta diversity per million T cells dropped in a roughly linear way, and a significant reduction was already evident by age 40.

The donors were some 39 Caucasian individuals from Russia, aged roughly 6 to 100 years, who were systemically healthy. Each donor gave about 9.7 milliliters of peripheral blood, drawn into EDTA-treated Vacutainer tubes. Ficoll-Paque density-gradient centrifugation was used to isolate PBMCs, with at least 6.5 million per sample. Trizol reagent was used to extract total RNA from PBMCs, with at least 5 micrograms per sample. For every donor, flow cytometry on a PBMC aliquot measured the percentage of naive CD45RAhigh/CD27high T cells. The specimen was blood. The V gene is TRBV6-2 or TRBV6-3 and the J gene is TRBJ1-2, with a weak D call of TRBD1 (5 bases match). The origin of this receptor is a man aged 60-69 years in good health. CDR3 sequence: CASSHRSGQLGVYGYTF. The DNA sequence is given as TGTGCCAGCAGTCACCGCTCGGGGCAACTAGGGGTGTATGGCTACACCTTC.